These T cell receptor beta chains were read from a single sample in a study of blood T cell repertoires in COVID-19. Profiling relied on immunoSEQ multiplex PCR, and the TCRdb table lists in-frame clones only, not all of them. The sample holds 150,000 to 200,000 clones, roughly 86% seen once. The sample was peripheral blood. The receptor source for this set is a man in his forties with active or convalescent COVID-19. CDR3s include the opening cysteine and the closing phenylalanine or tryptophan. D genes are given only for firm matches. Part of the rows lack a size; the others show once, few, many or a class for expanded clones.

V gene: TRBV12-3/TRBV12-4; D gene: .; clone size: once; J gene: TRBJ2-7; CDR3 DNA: TGTGCCAGCAGTTTATCGGGATACGAGCAGTACTTC; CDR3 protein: CASSLSGYEQYF
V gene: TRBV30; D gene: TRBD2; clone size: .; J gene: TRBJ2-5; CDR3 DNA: TGTGCCTGGAGTACTAGCGGGGGCGTGGAGGAGACCCAGTACTTC; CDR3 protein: CAWSTSGGVEETQYF
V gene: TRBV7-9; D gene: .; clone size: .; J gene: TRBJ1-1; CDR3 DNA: TGTGCCAGCAGCTCCGAGGGGGACACTGAAGCTTTCTTT; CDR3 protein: CASSSEGDTEAFF
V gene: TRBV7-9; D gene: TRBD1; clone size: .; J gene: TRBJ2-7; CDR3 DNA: TGTGCCAGCAGCTTTCGGGCTATTGGCGGGACAGGGTCTGAGCAGTACTTC; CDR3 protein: CASSFRAIGGTGSEQYF
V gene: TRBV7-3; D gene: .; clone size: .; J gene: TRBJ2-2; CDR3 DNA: TGTGCCAGCAGCTTCGGGGGTCCGAACACCGGGGAGCTGTTTTTT; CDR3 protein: CASSFGGPNTGELFF
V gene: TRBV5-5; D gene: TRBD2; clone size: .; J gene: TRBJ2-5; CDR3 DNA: TGTGCCAGCAGCTCGCTAGCGGGGTCAGAGACCCAGTACTTC; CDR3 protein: CASSSLAGSETQYF
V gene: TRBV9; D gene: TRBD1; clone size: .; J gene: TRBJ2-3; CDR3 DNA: TGTGCCAGCAGCGTGGCCCGGGACAGGGGGCTGGATACGCAGTATTTT; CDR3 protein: CASSVARDRGLDTQYF
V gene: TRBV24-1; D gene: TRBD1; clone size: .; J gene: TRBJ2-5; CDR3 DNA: TGTGCCACCAGTGACACCCGACAGGGATCGACTCAAGAGACCCAGTACTTC; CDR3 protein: CATSDTRQGSTQETQYF
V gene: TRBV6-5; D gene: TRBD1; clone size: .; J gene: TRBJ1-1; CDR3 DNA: TGTGCCAGCAGCTCACAGGGGGAATTGAACACTGAAGCTTTCTTT; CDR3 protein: CASSSQGELNTEAFF
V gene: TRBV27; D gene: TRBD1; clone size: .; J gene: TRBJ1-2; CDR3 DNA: TGTGCCAGCAGTTTAGCCGGGACAGGGATCTATGGCTACACCTTC; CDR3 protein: CASSLAGTGIYGYTF
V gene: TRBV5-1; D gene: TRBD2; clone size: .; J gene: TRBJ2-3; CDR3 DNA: TGCGCCAGCAGCTCGCGGGGGGGCGGGACAGATACGCAGTATTTT; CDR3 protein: CASSSRGGGTDTQYF
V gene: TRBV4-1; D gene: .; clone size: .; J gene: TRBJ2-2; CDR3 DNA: TGCGCCAGCAGCCAAGACGCCGGGGGGAACACCGGGGAGCTGTTTTTT; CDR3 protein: CASSQDAGGNTGELFF
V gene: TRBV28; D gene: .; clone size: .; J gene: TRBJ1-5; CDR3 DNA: TGTGCCAGCAGTTTAGACACAGGCATCAATCAGCCCCAGCATTTT; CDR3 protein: CASSLDTGINQPQHF
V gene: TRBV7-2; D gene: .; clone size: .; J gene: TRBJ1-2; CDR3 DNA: TGTGCCAGCAGCCCTTTCGCGGGGGCCGGTAGCTATGGCTACACCTTC; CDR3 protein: CASSPFAGAGSYGYTF
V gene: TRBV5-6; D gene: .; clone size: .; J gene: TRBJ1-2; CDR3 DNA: TGTGCCAGCAGCTTTGGGACAAGATATGGCTACACCTTC; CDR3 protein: CASSFGTRYGYTF
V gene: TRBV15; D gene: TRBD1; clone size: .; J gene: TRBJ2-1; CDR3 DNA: TGTGCCACCAGCAGAGATACGAGACAGGGGGCGGACTCCTACAATGAGCAGTTCTTC; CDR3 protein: CATSRDTRQGADSYNEQFF
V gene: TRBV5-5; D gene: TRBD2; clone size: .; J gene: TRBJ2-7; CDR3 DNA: TGTGCCAGCAGCTTTTACCCGGGGGGGCTCTCCTCCTACGAGCAGTACTTC; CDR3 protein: CASSFYPGGLSSYEQYF
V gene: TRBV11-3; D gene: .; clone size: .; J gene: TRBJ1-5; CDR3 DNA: TGTGCCAGCTTAAAATTTCAGCCCCAGCATTTT; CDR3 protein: CASLKFQPQHF
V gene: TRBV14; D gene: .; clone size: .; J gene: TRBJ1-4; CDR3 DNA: TGTGCCAGCAGCAAAGGACGGAGACCAACTAATGAAAAACTGTTTTTT; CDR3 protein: CASSKGRRPTNEKLFF
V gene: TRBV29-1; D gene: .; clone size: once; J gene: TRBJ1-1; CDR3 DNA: TGCAGCGTATATCAGGGCACTGAAGCTTTCTTT; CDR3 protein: CSVYQGTEAFF
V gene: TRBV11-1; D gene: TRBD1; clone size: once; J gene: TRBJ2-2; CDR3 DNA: TGTGCCAGCAGCCGGGACAGACCCACCGGGGAGCTGTTTTTT; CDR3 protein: CASSRDRPTGELFF
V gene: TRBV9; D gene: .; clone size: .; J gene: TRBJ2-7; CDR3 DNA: TGTGCCAGCAGCGTAGGGGCTGGCGAGCAGTACTTC; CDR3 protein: CASSVGAGEQYF
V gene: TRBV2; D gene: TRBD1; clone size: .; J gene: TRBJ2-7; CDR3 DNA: TGTGCCAGCCAGGACAGGGGGGACTACGAGCAGTACTTC; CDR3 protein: CASQDRGDYEQYF
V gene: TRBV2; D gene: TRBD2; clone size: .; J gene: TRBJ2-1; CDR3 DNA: TGTGCCAGCAGTGAAAAGAGCGGGGGGGCCATAGAGCAGTTCTTC; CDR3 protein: CASSEKSGGAIEQFF
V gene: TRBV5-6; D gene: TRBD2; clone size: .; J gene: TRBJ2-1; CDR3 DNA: TGTGCCAGCAGCTTGTCGTTATCCGGGGGGTTAGGTGAGCAGTTCTTC; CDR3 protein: CASSLSLSGGLGEQFF
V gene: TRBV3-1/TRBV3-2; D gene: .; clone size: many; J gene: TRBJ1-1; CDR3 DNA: TGTGCCAGCAGCCAAGATAGTCGGAACACTGAAGCTTTCTTT; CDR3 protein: CASSQDSRNTEAFF
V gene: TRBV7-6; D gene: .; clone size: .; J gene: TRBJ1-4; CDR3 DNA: TGTGCCAGCAGCTTATCTAGCGGGGGGGGCAGTAATGAAAAACTGTTTTTT; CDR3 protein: CASSLSSGGGSNEKLFF
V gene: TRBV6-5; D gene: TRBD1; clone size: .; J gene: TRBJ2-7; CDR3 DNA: TGTGCCAGCAGTCGGCAGGGGGTCCCCTCCTACGAGCAGTACTTC; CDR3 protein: CASSRQGVPSYEQYF
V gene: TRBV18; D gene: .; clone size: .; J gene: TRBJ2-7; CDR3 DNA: TGTGCCAGCTCACCATTTACCTTGGACAGCTCCTACGAGCAGTACTTC; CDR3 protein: CASSPFTLDSSYEQYF
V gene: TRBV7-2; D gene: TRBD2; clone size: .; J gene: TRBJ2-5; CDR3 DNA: TGTGCCAGCAGCTTTAGCGGGCGCCAAGAGACCCAGTACTTC; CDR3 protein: CASSFSGRQETQYF
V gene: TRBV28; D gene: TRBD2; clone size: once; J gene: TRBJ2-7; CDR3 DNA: TGTGCCAGCAGCCCACCTAATACTAGCGGGAGGACCTACGAGCAGTGCTTC; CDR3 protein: CASSPPNTSGRTYEQCF
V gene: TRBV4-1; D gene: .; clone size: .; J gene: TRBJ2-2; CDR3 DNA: TGCGCCAGCACCATACCCGGGGCCGGGGAGCTGTTTTTT; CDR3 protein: CASTIPGAGELFF
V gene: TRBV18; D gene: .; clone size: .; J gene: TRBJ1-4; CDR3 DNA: TGTGCCAGCTCATCGATCGACTGGGAAAAACTGTTTTTT; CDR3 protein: CASSSIDWEKLFF
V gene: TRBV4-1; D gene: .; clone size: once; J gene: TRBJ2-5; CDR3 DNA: TGCGCCAGCAGCCAAGACGTTCCTAGTATGGAGACCCAGTACTTC; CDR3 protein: CASSQDVPSMETQYF
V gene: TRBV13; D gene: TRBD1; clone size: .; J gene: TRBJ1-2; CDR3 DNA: TGTGCCAGCAGCTTATTTGACAGGGCCTATGGCTACACCTTC; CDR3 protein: CASSLFDRAYGYTF
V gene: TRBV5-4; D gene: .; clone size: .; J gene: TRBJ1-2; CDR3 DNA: TGTGCCAGCAGCTGGCAGGGGCGAAACTATGGCTACACCTTC; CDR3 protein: CASSWQGRNYGYTF
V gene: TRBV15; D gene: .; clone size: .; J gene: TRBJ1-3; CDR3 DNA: TGTGCCACCAGCAGAGATTATGGGAGCGGCTCTGGAAACACCATATATTTT; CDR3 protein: CATSRDYGSGSGNTIYF
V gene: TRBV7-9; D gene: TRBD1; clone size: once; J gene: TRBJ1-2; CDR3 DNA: TGTGCCAGCAGCGCGCCCGGGACAGGGTCAACCCACACCTTC; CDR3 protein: CASSAPGTGSTHTF
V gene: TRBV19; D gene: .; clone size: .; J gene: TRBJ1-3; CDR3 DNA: TGTGCCAGTAGTACCCGCGGGGAGTTGACTGGAAACACCATATATTTT; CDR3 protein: CASSTRGELTGNTIYF
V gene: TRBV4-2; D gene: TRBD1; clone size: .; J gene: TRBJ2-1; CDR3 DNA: TGTGCCAGCAGCCAAGACGGTGAGGGGACAGGGAACAATGAGCAGTTCTTC; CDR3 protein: CASSQDGEGTGNNEQFF
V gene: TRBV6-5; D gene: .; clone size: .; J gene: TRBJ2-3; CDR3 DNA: TGTGCCAGCAGAAGGGGATTCTCTAGCACAGATACGCAGTATTTT; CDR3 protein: CASRRGFSSTDTQYF
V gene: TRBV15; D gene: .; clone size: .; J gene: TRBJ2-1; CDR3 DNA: TGTGCCACCAGCGACCGGGTCGAGTTTCCCTACAATGAGCAGTTCTTC; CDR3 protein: CATSDRVEFPYNEQFF
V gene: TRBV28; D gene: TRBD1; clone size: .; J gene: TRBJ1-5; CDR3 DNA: TGTGCCAGCAGTGCCAACAGGGGGCAGCCCCAGCATTTT; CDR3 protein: CASSANRGQPQHF
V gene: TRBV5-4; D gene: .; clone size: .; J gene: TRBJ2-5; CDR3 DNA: TGTGCCAGCAGCCCCACAGGTTCGGGTAAAGAGACCCAGTACTTC; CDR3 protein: CASSPTGSGKETQYF
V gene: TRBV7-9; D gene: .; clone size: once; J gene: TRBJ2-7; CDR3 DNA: TGTGCCAGCAGTGTAGGGAGCTACGAGCAGTACTTC; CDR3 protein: CASSVGSYEQYF
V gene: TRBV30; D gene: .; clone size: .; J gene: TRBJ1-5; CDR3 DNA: TGTGCCTGGAGTACCGGAGCCGGTATCTACAATCAGCCCCAGCATTTT; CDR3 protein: CAWSTGAGIYNQPQHF
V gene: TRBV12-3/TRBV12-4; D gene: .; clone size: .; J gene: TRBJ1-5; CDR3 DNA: TGTGCCAGCAGATCAACAGGGAATCAGCCCCAGCATTTT; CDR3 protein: CASRSTGNQPQHF